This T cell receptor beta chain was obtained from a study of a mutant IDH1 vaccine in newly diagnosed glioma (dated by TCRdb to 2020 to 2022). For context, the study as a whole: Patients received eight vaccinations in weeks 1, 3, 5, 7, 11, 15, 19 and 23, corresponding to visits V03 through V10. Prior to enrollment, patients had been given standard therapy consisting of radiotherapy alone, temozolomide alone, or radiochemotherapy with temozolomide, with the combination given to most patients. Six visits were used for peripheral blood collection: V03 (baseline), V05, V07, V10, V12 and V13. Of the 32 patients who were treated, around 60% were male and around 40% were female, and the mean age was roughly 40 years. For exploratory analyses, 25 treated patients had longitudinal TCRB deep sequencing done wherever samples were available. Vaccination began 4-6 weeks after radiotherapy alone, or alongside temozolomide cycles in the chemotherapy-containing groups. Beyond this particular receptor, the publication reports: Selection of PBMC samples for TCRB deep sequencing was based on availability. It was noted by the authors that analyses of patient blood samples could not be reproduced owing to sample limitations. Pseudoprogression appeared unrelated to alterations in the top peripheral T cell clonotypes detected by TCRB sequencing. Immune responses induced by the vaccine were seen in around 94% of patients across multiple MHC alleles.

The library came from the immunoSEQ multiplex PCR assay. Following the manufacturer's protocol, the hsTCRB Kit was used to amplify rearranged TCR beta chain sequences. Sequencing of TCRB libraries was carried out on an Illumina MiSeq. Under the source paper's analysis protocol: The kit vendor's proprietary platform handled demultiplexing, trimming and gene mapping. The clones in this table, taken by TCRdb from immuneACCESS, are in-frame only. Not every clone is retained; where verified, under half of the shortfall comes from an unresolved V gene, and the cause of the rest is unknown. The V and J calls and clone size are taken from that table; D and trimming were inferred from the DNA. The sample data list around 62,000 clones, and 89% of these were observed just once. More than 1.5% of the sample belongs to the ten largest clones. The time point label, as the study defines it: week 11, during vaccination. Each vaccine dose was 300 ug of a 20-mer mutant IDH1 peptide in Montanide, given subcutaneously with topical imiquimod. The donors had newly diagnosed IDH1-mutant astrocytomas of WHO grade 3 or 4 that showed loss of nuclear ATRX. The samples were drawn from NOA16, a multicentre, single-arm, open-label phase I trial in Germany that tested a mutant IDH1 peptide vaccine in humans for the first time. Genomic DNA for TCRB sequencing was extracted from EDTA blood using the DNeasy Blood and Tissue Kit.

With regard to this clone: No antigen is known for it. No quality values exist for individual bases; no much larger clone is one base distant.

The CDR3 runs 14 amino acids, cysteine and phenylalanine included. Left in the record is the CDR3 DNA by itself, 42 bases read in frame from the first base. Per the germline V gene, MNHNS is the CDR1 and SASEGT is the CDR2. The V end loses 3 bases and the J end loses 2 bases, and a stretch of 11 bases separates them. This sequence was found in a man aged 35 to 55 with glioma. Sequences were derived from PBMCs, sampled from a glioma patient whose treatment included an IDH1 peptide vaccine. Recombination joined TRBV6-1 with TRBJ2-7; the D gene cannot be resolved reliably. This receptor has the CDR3 CASSEPESTYEQYF. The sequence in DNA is TGTGCCAGCAGTGAGCCGGAGTCCACCTACGAGCAGTACTTC.